This is a list of T cell receptor beta chains from one sample in a study of T cells in Graves' hyperthyroidism and ophthalmopathy. TCRdb ran MiXCR on the multiplex PCR reads and lists one entry per CDR3 protein. Among about 520,000 distinct CDR3 sequences listed, around a quarter were seen once. The sample consisted of blood. The receptors come from a woman aged 30 to 39 with Graves' ophthalmopathy. Both conserved end residues are part of each CDR3. The D gene is left open where the match is weak. Clone size appears in some rows only: once, few, many, or a class for an expanded clone.

TRBJ2-7	TRBD1	TRBV20-1	-	TGCAGTGCTAGCGACAGGGGGGAGTCCTACGAGCAGTACTTC	CSASDRGESYEQYF
TRBJ1-5	TRBD1	TRBV20-1	many	TGCAGTGCTAGAGGGACAGGGAATCAGCCCCAGCATTTT	CSARGTGNQPQHF
TRBJ2-7	-	TRBV19	-	TGTGCCAGTAGTATGGGGCGCGGACCCAACGAGCAGTACTTC	CASSMGRGPNEQYF
TRBJ2-7	-	TRBV5-1	many	TGCGCCAGCAGCTTGGGACAGGGACTCCACGAGCAGTACTTC	CASSLGQGLHEQYF
TRBJ1-5	-	TRBV6-1	many	TGTGCCAGCAGTGAAGGACCCTATCAGCCCCAGCATTTT	CASSEGPYQPQHF
TRBJ2-7	-	TRBV2	-	TGTGCCAGCAGTGTTGGGAGGAGCTCCTACGAGCAGTACTTC	CASSVGRSSYEQYF
TRBJ1-1	-	TRBV6-5	many	TGTGCCAGCAGTTACTCGGAGGGGGGCGAAGCTTTCTTT	CASSYSEGGEAFF
TRBJ1-3	-	TRBV4-1	few	TGCGCCAGCAGCCAAGATATTACCTCTGGAAACACCATATATTTT	CASSQDITSGNTIYF
TRBJ2-5	-	TRBV7-9	-	TGTGCCAGCAGTTGGGAAGGGGGGTACGAGACCCAGTACTTC	CASSWEGGYETQYF
TRBJ2-5	-	TRBV2	few	TGTGCCAGCCAAGGGGCGCGAAACCAAGAGACCCAGTACTTC	CASQGARNQETQYF
TRBJ2-7	-	TRBV5-1	many	TGCGCCAGCAGCTTGTCGGGGGACCGCGAGCAGTACTTC	CASSLSGDREQYF
TRBJ1-5	-	TRBV28	many	TGTGCCAGCAGCCTGATAAGAAACAGGGCGGGTCAGCCCCAGCATTTT	CASSLIRNRAGQPQHF
TRBJ2-2	-	TRBV28	-	TGTGCCAGCAGTTTAGATAGCGAGGCCTGGAACACCGGGGAGCTGTTTTTT	CASSLDSEAWNTGELFF
TRBJ1-5	-	TRBV2	few	TGTGCCAGCAGACCCGAGCCACAGGGTATCGGTCAGCCCCAGCATTTT	CASRPEPQGIGQPQHF
TRBJ1-2	TRBD1	TRBV27	few	TGTGCCAGCAGCCTCACGTGGGGGACAGGGACTAACTATGGCTACACCTTC	CASSLTWGTGTNYGYTF
TRBJ2-2	TRBD2	TRBV24-1	once	TGTGCCACCAGTAATCCCGTTGGCGGGAGTAGGACCGGGGAGCTGTTTTTT	CATSNPVGGSRTGELFF
TRBJ2-5	TRBD2	TRBV5-1	few	TGCGCCAGCACCCTCCAGGCGGGGGTTGGAGAGACCCAGTACTTC	CASTLQAGVGETQYF
TRBJ2-7	-	TRBV7-3	few	TGTGCCAGCAGCTTAGGGGCCAGAGTTAGCTCCTACGAGCAGTACTTC	CASSLGARVSSYEQYF
TRBJ1-1	TRBD1	TRBV29-1	-	TGCAGCGTTACCGCAGGGGGGCAACGAACTGAAGCTTTCTTT	CSVTAGGQRTEAFF
TRBJ1-5	-	TRBV7-8	many	TGTGCCAGCACCCCGGGGCAGGGAGATCAGCCCCAGCATTTT	CASTPGQGDQPQHF
TRBJ1-5	-	TRBV6-2/TRBV6-3	-	TGTGCCAGCAGCCCCAGGAAATATCAGCCCCAGCATTTT	CASSPRKYQPQHF
TRBJ2-5	-	TRBV7-2	many	TGTGCCAGCAGTCCCCTGGGGGGACGGGAGACCCAGTACTTC	CASSPLGGRETQYF
TRBJ1-1	-	TRBV12-3/TRBV12-4	many	TGTGCCAGCAGTTTTCCGGGGGCCGAGAACACTGAAGCTTTCTTT	CASSFPGAENTEAFF
TRBJ2-7	-	TRBV12-3/TRBV12-4	-	TGTGCCAGCAGCCGGAGGGTAGCCTACGAGCAGTACTTC	CASSRRVAYEQYF